The T cell receptor (beta chain) described here comes from a study of siplizumab effects on memory and regulatory T cells (dated by TCRdb to the late 2010s). About the study as a whole: The study looked at the effect of siplizumab, an anti-CD2 antibody, on alloreactive T-cell subsets in allogeneic mixed lymphocyte reactions made from human PBMCs. Broader findings and caveats from the paper: Whether proliferating Tregs from siplizumab cultures actually had suppressive function was not functionally confirmed. Because sequences below about 10^-5 frequency were poorly captured, only a minor fraction of alloreactive clones could be mapped to unstimulated subsets. In reactions with siplizumab, an average of approximately 69% of mappable alloreactive CD4+ clones were Treg-derived, compared with 26.9% in control reactions. About 80-97% of proliferating CD4+ or CD8+ clones could not be given a naive or memory phenotype. The cumulative frequency of alloreactive sequences traceable to unstimulated CD4+ memory T cells was significantly reduced by siplizumab. Unstimulated naive T cells appeared to be more diverse than memory T cells, and naive cells seemed to make a substantial contribution to the alloresponse.

This clone was observed a single time. Its antigen remains undetermined. Per-base quality was not reported, and no clone a single base away is much larger than it. In addition, sequencing in three donor pairs included unstimulated CD8+ effector memory subsets alongside CD4+ naive, CD8+ naive, CD8+ TEMRA and CD4+ memory subsets. Sorted unstimulated T cells and proliferating T cells recovered from mixed lymphocyte reactions were subjected to TCRbeta CDR3 sequencing. Fresh whole blood from about 11 HLA-typed healthy donors was used as the source from which PBMCs were isolated. According to the germline V gene, CDR1 reads MGHDK and CDR2 reads SYGVNS. The CDR3 contains 14 residues, cysteine and phenylalanine counted. Here the CDR3 DNA is all that survives: 42 bases in frame from base 1. V and J lose 5 bases and 6 bases, and a span of 14 bases separates them. Library generation was performed with the immunoSEQ multiplex PCR assay. Each sample had about 10^5 TCR templates assayed by the deep sequencing platform. Genomic DNA extracted from sorted T cells was the material used for TCRbeta CDR3 sequencing. Per the authors' processing: The R programming language was used for clonal analysis of the TCRbeta CDR3 data. Alloreactive CD4+ and CD8+ clones were identified by comparing unstimulated samples to CFSE-low samples taken after the reaction. Alloreactive CD4+ clones were assigned to regulatory or non-regulatory origin by matching sequences to sorted unstimulated Treg and non-Treg repertoires. The clones in this table, taken by TCRdb from immuneACCESS, are in-frame only. Not every clone is retained; where verified, under half of the shortfall comes from an unresolved V gene, and the cause of the rest is unknown. V, J and clone size reflect that table, while D and trimming were determined from the DNA. The sample table holds about 62,000 clones, of which 79% were seen once. The ten largest clones capture 0.35% to 0.5% of the sample.

This sequence was found in a human donor in good health. Recombination linked TRBV25-1 to TRBJ2-1; TRBD1 might be the D gene, on 5 matching bases. Material: memory CD4+ T cells sorted from blood. In light of the paper, this sample's cell subset or site label describes: unstimulated CD4+ memory T cells. Here is the DNA: TGTGCCAGCAGTCCACGGACAATGTTCAATGAGCAGTTCTTC. Translated, this is CASSPRTMFNEQFF.